This T cell receptor (beta chain) derives from a study of low-dose radiotherapy and immunotherapy resistance in tumors. Gene-specific TRAV and TRBV primers were used for first-strand cDNA, covering alpha and beta chains. TCR amplification involved about 21 PCR cycles with a constant-region primer and V-primer adapter. TCRdb redid the calling of the reads with MiXCR, one entry per CDR3 protein. Of under 90,000 distinct CDR3 sequences listed, roughly a sixth are singletons. The CDR3 is made up of 13 amino acids. Trimming pared 4 bases from V and 4 bases from J, leaving 8 bases between. Germline V gives CDR1 SNHLY, CDR2 FYNNEI. Time point reported: before trial treatment.

The clonotype was recovered from a male donor with prostate cancer. This chain uses TRBV2 with TRBJ1-5; weak D call: TRBD1 (5 bases). Sequenced here: PBMCs, sampled before treatment. The CDR3 coding sequence is TGTGCCAGCAGTGGACAGTCGAATCAGCCCCAGCATTTT. As protein: CASSGQSNQPQHF. Supplemented by reference TRBV2 and TRBJ1-5, the full variable domain reads EPEVTQTPSHQVTQMGQEVILRCVPISNHLYFYWYRQILGQKVEFLVSFYNNEISEKSEIFDDQFSVERPDGSNFTLKIRSTKLEDSAMYFCASSGQSNQPQHFGDGTRLSIL.